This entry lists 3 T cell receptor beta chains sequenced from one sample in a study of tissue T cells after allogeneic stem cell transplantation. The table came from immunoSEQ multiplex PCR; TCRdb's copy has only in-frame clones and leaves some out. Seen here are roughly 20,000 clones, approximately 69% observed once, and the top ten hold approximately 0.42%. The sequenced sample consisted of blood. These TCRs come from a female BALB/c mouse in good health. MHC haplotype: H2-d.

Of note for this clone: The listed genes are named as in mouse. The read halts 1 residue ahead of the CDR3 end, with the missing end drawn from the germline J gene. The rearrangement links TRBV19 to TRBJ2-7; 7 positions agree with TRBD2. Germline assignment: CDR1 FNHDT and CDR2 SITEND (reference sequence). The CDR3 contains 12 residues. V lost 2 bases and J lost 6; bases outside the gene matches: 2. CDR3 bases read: TGTGCCAGCAGTATGGGGGGGGGTGAACAGTAC. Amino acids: CASSMGGGEQY. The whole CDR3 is CASSMGGGEQYF.

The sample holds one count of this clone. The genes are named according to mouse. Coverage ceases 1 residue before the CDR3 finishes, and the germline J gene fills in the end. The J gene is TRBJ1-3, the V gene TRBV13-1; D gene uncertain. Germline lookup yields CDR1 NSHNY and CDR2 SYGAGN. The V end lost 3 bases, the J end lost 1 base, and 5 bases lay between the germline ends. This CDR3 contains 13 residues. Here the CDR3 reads CASSGQSGNTLYF. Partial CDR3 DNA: TGTGCCAGCAGTGGACAATCTGGAAATACGCTCTAT.

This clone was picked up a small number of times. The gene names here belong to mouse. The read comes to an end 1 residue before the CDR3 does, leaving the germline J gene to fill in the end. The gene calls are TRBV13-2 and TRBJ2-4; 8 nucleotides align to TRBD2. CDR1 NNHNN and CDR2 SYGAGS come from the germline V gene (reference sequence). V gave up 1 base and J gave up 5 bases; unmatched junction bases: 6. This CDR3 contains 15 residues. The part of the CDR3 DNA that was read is TGTGCCAGCGGTGATCCGGGGGGGCAGGGAAACACCTTGTAC. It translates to CASGDPGGQGNTLY. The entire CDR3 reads CASGDPGGQGNTLYF.